The 6 T cell receptor beta chains reported below all come from one sample, sequenced in a study of early T cells in non-severe SARS-CoV-2 infection. TCRdb re-called the 5' RACE reads through MiXCR, storing one row per CDR3 protein. Of around 70,000 distinct CDR3 sequences detected, over 8% appear once; the ten largest clones hold roughly a sixth. The sequenced sample was whole blood, obtained at baseline. The source of these receptors is an adult who was a healthcare worker with PCR-confirmed SARS-CoV-2 infection or an uninfected control (not recorded which).

This clonotype was found a few times. The V and J genes are TRBV7-9 and TRBJ2-5; TRBD1 agrees at 9 bases. The CDR3 consists of 15 residues. Germline loops: CDR1 SEHNR, CDR2 FQNEAQ (reference sequence). V lost 7 bases and J lost 5; bases outside the gene matches: 11. CDR3 in amino acids: CASTPGTGRGETQYF. The CDR3 DNA is TGTGCCAGCACCCCGGGGACAGGGAGGGGTGAGACCCAGTACTTC.

Ten or more counts support this clonotype. The V gene is TRBV6-6, the J gene TRBJ2-1, with D hard to call. The germline CDR1 and CDR2 sequences are MNHNY and SVGAGI (reference sequence). Trimming pared 2 bases from V and 9 bases from J, leaving 8 bases between. There are 12 residues in the CDR3. This CDR3 is CASSYRLGEQFF. CDR3 nucleotides: TGTGCCAGCAGTTACCGCTTGGGTGAGCAGTTCTTC.

This clonotype was picked up a small number of times. The chain couples TRBV29-1 to TRBJ2-7; 7 bases agree with TRBD1. CDR3 length: 15 residues. Losses at the gene ends were 0 bases for V and 3 bases for J; bases not matched to a gene: 8. Germline lookup yields CDR1 SQVTM and CDR2 ANQGSEA. The CDR3 reads CSVEDRRAGGYEQYF. The CDR3 coding sequence is TGCAGCGTTGAAGATAGACGAGCAGGGGGCTACGAGCAGTACTTC.

V usage is TRBV20-1 and J usage is TRBJ2-3; 7 nucleotides match TRBD2. Losses at the gene ends were 4 bases for V and 5 bases for J; bases not matched to a gene: 15. Germline CDR1 is DFQATT and CDR2 is SNEGSKA (reference sequence). The CDR3 runs to 16 residues. The CDR3 protein is CSATSNRGRGRDTQYF. In DNA form, the CDR3 reads TGCAGTGCTACCTCGAATCGCGGGAGAGGCAGAGATACGCAGTATTTT.

This clonotype came up a few times. J is TRBJ2-5 and V is TRBV20-1; 7 bases map to TRBD2. Germline V CDR1 and CDR2: DFQATT, SNEGSKA (reference sequence). This CDR3 contains 11 residues. Trimming took 5 bases from V and 5 from J; bases not matched to a gene: 2. The CDR3 is CSAAGGETQYF. DNA for the CDR3: TGCAGTGCTGCCGGGGGGGAGACCCAGTACTTC.

This clonotype was observed a few times. The V and J genes are TRBV4-2 and TRBJ1-6; maybe TRBD1 (5 bases). CDR3 length equals 19 residues. Germline V gene data show CDR1 as LGHNA and CDR2 as YNFKEQ. Trimming took 0 bases from V and 0 from J, leaving 15 bases between them. CDR3 bases: TGTGCCAGCAGCCAAGATTTACGGGGCGGGAGCTCCTATAATTCACCCCTCCACTTT. Amino acid sequence: CASSQDLRGGSSYNSPLHF.